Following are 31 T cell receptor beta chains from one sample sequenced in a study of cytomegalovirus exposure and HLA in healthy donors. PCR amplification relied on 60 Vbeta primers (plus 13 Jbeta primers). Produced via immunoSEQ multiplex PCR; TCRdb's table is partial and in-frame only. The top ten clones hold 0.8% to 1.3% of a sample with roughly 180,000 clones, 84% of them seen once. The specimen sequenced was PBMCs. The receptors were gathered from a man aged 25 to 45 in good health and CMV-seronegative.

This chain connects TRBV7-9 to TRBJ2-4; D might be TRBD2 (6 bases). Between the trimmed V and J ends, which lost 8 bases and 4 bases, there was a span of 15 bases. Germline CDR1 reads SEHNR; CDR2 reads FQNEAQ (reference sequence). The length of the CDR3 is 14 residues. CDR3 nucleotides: TGTGCCAGCGGCCCTAGGGACTCTAAAAACATTCAGTACTTC. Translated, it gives CASGPRDSKNIQYF.

The CDR3 here is CASSRQRQGSYEQYF. CDR3 DNA sequence: TGTGCCAGCAGCAGGCAAAGACAGGGATCCTACGAGCAGTACTTC. The V call is TRBV7-9, the J call TRBJ2-7; TRBD1 matches 7 bases. Unmatched junction bases numbered 8, after V lost 5 bases and J lost 1 base. This CDR3 has 15 residues. CDR1 and CDR2 from the germline V gene are SEHNR and FQNEAQ (reference sequence).

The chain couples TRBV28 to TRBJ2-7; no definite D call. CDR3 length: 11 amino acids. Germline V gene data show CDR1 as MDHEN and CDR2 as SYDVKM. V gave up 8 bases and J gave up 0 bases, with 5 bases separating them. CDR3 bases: TGTGCCAGCCATAGCTCCTACGAGCAGTACTTC. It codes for CASHSSYEQYF.

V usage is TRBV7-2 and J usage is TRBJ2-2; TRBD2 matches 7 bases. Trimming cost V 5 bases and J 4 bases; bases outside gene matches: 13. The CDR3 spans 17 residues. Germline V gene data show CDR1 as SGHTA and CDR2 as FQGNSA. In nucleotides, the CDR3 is TGTGCCAGCAGCGCAAAGGGCGGGAGACGTGGCACCGGGGAGCTGTTTTTT. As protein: CASSAKGGRRGTGELFF.

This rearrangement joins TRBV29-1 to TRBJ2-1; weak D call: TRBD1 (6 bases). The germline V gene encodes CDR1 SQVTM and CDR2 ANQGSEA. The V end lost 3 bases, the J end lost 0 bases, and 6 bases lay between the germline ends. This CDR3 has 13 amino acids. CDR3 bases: TGCAGCGTTGAGGACAGCTCCTACAATGAGCAGTTCTTC. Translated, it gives CSVEDSSYNEQFF.

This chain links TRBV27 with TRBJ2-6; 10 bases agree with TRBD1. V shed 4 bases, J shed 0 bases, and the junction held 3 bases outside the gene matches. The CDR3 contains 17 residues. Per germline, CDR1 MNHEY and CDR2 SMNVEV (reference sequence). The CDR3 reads CASSSGQGISGANVLTF. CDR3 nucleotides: TGTGCCAGCAGTTCGGGACAGGGGATCTCTGGGGCCAACGTCCTGACTTTC.

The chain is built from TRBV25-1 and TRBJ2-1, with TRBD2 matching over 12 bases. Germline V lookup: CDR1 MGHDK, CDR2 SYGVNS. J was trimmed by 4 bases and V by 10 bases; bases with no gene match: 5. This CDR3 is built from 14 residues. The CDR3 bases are TGTGCCACTGCGACTAGCGGGAGTTACAATGAGCAGTTCTTC. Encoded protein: CATATSGSYNEQFF.

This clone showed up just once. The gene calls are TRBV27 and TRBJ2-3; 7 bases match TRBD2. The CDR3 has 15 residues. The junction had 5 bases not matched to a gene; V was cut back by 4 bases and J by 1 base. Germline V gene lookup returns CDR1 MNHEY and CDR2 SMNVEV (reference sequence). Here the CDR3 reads CASSWSGIRTDTQYF. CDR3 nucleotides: TGTGCCAGCAGTTGGAGCGGGATCCGCACAGATACGCAGTATTTT.

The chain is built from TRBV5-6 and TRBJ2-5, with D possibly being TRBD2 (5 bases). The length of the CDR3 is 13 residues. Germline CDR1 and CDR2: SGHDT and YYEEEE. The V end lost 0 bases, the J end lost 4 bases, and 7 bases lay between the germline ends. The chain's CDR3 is CASSLGGPETQYF. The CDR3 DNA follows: TGTGCCAGCAGCTTGGGCGGGCCAGAGACCCAGTACTTC.

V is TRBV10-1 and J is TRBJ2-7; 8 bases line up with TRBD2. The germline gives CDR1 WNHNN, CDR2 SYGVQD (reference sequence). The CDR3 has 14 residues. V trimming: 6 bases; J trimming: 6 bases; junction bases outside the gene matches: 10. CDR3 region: CASRELAAVTEQYF. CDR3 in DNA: TGCGCCAGCAGGGAACTAGCGGCGGTGACCGAGCAGTACTTC.

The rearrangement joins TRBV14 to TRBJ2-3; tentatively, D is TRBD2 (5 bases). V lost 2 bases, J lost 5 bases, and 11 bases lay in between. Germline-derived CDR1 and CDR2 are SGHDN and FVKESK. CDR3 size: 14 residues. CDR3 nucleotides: TGTGCCAGCAGCCAATCCGGACTTAAAGATACGCAGTATTTT. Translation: CASSQSGLKDTQYF. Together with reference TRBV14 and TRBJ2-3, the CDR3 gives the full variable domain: EAGVTQFPSHSVIEKGQTVTLRCDPISGHDNLYWYRRVMGKEIKFLLHFVKESKQDESGMPNNRFLAERTGGTYSTLKVQPAELEDSGVYFCASSQSGLKDTQYFGPGTRLTVL.

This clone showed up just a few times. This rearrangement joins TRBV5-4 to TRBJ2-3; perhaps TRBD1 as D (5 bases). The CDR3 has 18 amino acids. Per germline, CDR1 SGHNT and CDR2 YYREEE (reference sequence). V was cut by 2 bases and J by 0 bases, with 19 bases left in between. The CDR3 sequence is CASSLIGRAASSTDTQYF. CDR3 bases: TGTGCCAGCAGCTTAATTGGCAGGGCCGCCTCTAGCACAGATACGCAGTATTTT.

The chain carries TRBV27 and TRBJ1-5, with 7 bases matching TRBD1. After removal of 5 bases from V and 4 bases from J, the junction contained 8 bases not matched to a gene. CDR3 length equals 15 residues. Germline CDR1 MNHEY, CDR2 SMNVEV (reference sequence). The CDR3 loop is CASSLTGERNQPQHF. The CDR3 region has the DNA TGTGCCAGCAGTCTAACAGGGGAACGGAATCAGCCCCAGCATTTT.

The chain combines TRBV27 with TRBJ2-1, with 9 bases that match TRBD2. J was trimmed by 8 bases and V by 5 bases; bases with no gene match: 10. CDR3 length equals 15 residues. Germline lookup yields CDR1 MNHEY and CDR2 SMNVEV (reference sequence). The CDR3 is CASSPGASGVDEQFF. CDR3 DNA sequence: TGTGCCAGCAGTCCCGGGGCTAGCGGGGTTGATGAGCAGTTCTTC.

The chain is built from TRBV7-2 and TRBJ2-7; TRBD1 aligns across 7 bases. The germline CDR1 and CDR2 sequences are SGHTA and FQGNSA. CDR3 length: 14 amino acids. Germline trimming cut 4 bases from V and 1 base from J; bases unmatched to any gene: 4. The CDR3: CASSYRDRSYEQYF. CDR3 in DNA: TGTGCCAGCAGCTACCGGGACAGATCCTACGAGCAGTACTTC. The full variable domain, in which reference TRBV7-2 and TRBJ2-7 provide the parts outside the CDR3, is GAGVSQSPSNKVTEKGKDVELRCDPISGHTALYWYRQSLGQGLEFLIYFQGNSAPDKSGLPSDRFSAERTGGSVSTLTIQRTQQEDSAVYLCASSYRDRSYEQYFGPGTRLTVT.

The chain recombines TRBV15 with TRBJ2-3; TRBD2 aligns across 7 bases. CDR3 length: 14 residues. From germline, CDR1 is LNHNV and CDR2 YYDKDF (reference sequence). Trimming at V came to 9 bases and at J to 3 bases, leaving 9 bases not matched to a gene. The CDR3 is CATTRLARTDTQYF. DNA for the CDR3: TGTGCCACAACCAGACTAGCAAGGACAGATACGCAGTATTTT.

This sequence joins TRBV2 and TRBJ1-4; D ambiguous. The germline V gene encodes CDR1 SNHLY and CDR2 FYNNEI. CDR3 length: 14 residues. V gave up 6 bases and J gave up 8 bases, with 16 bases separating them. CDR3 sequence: CASRPGGFEEKLFF. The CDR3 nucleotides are TGTGCCAGCAGACCGGGTGGGTTTGAGGAAAAACTGTTTTTT.

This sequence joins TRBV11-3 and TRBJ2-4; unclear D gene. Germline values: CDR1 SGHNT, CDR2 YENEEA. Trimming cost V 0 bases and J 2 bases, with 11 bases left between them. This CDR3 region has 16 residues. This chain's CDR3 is CASSLEAALPKNIQYF. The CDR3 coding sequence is TGTGCCAGCAGCTTAGAAGCAGCGTTGCCCAAAAACATTCAGTACTTC.

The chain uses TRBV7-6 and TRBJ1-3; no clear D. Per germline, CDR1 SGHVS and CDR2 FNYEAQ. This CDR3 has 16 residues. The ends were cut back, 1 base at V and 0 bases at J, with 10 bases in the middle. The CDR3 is CASSLVSGISGNTIYF. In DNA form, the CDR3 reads TGTGCCAGCAGCTTAGTCTCCGGGATCTCTGGAAACACCATATATTTT.

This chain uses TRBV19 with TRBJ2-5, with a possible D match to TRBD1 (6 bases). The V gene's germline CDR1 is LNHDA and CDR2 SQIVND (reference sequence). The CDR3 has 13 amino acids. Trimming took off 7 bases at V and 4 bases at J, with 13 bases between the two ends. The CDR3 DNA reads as TGTGCCAGTACACCGACCAGGGGAGAGACCCAGTACTTC. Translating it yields CASTPTRGETQYF.

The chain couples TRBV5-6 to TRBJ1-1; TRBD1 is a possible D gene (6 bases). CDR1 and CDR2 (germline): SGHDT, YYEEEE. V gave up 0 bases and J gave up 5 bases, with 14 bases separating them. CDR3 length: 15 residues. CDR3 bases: TGTGCCAGCAGCTTGGTACGAGGGGGTGAGACTGAAGCTTTCTTT. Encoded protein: CASSLVRGGETEAFF.

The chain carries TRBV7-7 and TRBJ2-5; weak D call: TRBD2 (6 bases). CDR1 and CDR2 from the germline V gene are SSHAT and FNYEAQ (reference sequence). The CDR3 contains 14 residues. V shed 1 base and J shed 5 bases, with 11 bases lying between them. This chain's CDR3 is CASSLVPGGETQYF. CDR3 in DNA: TGTGCCAGCAGCTTAGTTCCAGGAGGGGAGACCCAGTACTTC.

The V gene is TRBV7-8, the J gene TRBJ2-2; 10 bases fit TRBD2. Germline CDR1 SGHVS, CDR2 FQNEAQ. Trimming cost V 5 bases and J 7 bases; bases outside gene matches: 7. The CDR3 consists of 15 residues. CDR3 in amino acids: CASSLPSGRGGELFF. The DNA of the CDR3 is TGTGCCAGCAGCCTCCCGAGCGGGAGGGGCGGGGAGCTGTTTTTT.

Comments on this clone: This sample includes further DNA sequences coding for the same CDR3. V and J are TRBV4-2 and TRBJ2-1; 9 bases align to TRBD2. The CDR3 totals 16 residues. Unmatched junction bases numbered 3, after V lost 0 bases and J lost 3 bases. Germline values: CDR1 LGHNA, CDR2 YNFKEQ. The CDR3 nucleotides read TGTGCCAGCAGCCAAGATAGCGGGAGTAGCTACAATGAGCAGTTCTTC. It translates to CASSQDSGSSYNEQFF.

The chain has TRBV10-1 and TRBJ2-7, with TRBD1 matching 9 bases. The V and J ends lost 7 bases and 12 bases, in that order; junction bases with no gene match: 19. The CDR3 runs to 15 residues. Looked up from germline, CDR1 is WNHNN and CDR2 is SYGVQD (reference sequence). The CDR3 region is CASTWTGVRRERRYF. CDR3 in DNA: TGCGCCAGCACCTGGACAGGGGTGCGCCGGGAGCGTCGGTACTTC.

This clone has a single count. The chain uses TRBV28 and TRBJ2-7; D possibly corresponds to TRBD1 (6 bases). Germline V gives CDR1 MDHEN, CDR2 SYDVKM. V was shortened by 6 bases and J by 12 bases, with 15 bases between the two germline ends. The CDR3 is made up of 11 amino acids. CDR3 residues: CASRARQDWYF. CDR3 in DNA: TGTGCCAGCAGGGCCCGACAGGACTGGTACTTC.

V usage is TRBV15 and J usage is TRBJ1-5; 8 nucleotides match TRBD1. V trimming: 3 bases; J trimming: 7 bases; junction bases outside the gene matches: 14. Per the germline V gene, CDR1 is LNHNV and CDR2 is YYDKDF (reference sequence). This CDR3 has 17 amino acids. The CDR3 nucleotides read TGTGCCACCAGCAGCGGACAGGGACCTCGCATTAGGCAGCCCCAGCATTTT. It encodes CATSSGQGPRIRQPQHF.

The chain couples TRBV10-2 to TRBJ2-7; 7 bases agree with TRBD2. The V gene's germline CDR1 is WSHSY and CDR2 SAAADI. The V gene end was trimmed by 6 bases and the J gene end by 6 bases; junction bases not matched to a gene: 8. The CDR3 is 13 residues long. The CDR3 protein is CASRGGGVGEQYF. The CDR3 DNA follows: TGCGCCAGCAGGGGGGGAGGGGTCGGCGAGCAGTACTTC.

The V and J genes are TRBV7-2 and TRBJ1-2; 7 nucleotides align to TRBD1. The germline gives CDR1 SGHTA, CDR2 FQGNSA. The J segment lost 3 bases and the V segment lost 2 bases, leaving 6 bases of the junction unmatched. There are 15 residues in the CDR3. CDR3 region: CASSLFQGDDYGYTF. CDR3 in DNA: TGTGCCAGCAGCTTATTTCAGGGGGACGACTATGGCTACACCTTC.

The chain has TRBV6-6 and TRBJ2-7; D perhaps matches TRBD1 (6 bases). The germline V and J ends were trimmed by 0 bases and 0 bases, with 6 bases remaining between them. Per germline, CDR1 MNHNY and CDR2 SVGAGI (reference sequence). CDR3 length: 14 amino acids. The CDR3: CASSYSGASYEQYF. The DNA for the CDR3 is TGTGCCAGCAGTTACTCGGGGGCCTCCTACGAGCAGTACTTC.

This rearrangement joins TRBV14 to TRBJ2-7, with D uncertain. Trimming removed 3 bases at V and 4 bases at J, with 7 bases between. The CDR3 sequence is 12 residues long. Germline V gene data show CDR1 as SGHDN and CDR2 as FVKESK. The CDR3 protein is CASSQTHYEQYF. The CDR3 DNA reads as TGTGCCAGCAGCCAGACTCATTACGAGCAGTACTTC.